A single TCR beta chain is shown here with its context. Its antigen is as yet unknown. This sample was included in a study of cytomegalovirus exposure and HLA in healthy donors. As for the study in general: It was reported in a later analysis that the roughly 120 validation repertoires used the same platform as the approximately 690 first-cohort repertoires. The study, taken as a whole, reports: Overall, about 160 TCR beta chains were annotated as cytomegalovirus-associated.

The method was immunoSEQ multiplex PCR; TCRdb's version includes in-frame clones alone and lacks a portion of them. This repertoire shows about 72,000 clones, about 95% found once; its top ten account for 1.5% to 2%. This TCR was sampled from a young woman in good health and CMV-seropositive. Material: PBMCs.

The CDR3: CASSPGGVWGRGIPYEQYF. As DNA, the CDR3 is TGTGCCAGCAGTCCCGGGGGGGTTTGGGGCAGGGGGATACCCTACGAGCAGTACTTC. The V call is TRBV28, the J call TRBJ2-7; a possible D gene is TRBD2 (8 bases). CDR1 and CDR2 (germline): MDHEN, SYDVKM. The CDR3 covers 19 residues. Trimming stripped 5 bases from V and 2 bases from J, with 28 bases between. The variable domain in full, with the rest retrieved from reference TRBV28 and TRBJ2-7, is DVKVTQSSRYLVKRTGEKVFLECVQDMDHENMFWYRQDPGLGLRLIYFSYDVKMKEKGDIPEGYSVSREKKERFSLILESASTNQTSMYLCASSPGGVWGRGIPYEQYFGPGTRLTVT.